One sample yielded the 14 T cell receptor beta chains listed below, sequenced in a study of naive and memory T cell subsets. Both TRBC1 and TRBC2 were covered by a beta constant-region primer of two equimolar oligonucleotides. TCRdb re-called the UMI-ligation and nested PCR reads with MiXCR, one entry per CDR3 protein. The sample includes 150,000 or so distinct CDR3 sequences, approximately 17% of them seen just once. Sequenced material: naive CD4+ T cells from blood. These receptor sequences come from a human donor in good health.

The table lists this clonotype with a few counts. The chain links TRBV5-1 to TRBJ1-5; maybe TRBD1 (5 bases). Looked up from germline, CDR1 is SGHRS and CDR2 is YFSETQ. Trimming cost V 0 bases and J 5 bases, with 9 bases left between them. The CDR3 runs 14 residues. The CDR3 region is CASSLGQGHQPQHF. DNA of the CDR3: TGCGCCAGCAGCTTGGGGCAGGGTCATCAGCCCCAGCATTTT.

The J gene is TRBJ2-1, the V gene TRBV6-2 or TRBV6-3; 10 positions agree with TRBD1. V trimming: 2 bases; J trimming: 7 bases; junction bases outside the gene matches: 5. Germline CDR1 MNHEY, CDR2 SVGEGT. This CDR3 has 15 amino acids. This CDR3 is CASSYDRGRGNEQFF. As DNA, the CDR3 is TGTGCCAGCAGTTACGACAGGGGGCGCGGGAATGAGCAGTTCTTC.

The chain joins TRBV6-1 to TRBJ2-5, with 7 bases lining up with TRBD2. The CDR3 has 14 amino acids. The V gene's germline CDR1 is MNHNS and CDR2 SASEGT. V shed 5 bases, J shed 2 bases, and the junction held 5 bases outside the gene matches. The chain's CDR3 is CASSRGREQETQYF. The CDR3 coding sequence is TGTGCCAGCAGTAGAGGGAGGGAGCAAGAGACCCAGTACTTC.

In this sample, this clonotype turned up a few times. This sequence joins TRBV6-2 or TRBV6-3 and TRBJ2-4; D is perhaps TRBD1 (5 bases). Germline CDR1 is MNHEY and CDR2 is SVGEGT. Trimming left V 6 bases short and J 11 bases short, with 14 bases between. This CDR3 region has 12 residues. In DNA, the CDR3 is TGTGCCAGCAGCAGACACCAGGGTTTTCAGTACTTC. As protein: CASSRHQGFQYF.

This clonotype was counted a few times. The CDR3 region has the DNA TGTGCCAGCAGTTGGTCGGGTGAAGAGACGGCTTTCTTT. Residues: CASSWSGEETAFF. This sequence joins TRBV7-2 and TRBJ1-1; D call uncertain. CDR1 is SGHTA and CDR2 is FQGNSA in the germline V gene. V lost 6 bases, J lost 11 bases, and 19 bases lay in between. This CDR3 is built from 13 residues.

The chain combines TRBV7-2 with TRBJ2-7; 7 nucleotides align to TRBD2. Losses at the gene ends were 6 bases for V and 1 base for J; bases not matched to a gene: 15. Germline values: CDR1 SGHTA, CDR2 FQGNSA. This CDR3 has 17 residues. CDR3 sequence reads: CASSQGLVGGRSYEQYF. DNA of the CDR3: TGTGCCAGCAGTCAAGGACTAGTGGGGGGACGATCCTACGAGCAGTACTTC.

This chain joins TRBV7-9 and TRBJ1-5; 11 bases are a match to TRBD1. This CDR3 is built from 16 residues. Per the germline V gene, CDR1 is SEHNR and CDR2 is FQNEAQ (reference sequence). After removal of 4 bases from V and 3 bases from J, the junction contained 5 bases not matched to a gene. The CDR3 DNA is TGTGCCAGCAGCTGGACAGGGGGCGCCTTCAATCAGCCCCAGCATTTT. Protein sequence: CASSWTGGAFNQPQHF.

In this sample, this clonotype turned up a few times. This sequence joins TRBV5-1 and TRBJ1-1; 7 bases are shared with TRBD1. J was trimmed by 3 bases and V by 2 bases; bases with no gene match: 4. The CDR3 extends over 14 amino acids. Germline V CDR1 and CDR2: SGHRS, YFSETQ. CDR3 sequence reads: CASSFQGGYTEAFF. CDR3 nucleotides: TGCGCCAGCAGCTTCCAGGGGGGGTACACTGAAGCTTTCTTT.

The rearrangement uses TRBV2 and TRBJ1-6; no firm D call. Germline loops: CDR1 SNHLY, CDR2 FYNNEI. Trimming removed 5 bases at V and 7 bases at J, with 6 bases between. This CDR3 is 12 amino acids long. CDR3 in amino acids: CASSLGNSPLHF. CDR3 coding DNA: TGTGCCAGCAGTCTCGGGAATTCACCCCTCCACTTT.

This clonotype was recorded many times. The CDR3 loop is CASRQTERYEQYF. CDR3 sequence (DNA): TGTGCCAGTAGGCAAACAGAACGGTACGAGCAGTACTTC. The chain carries TRBV19 and TRBJ2-7; D gene uncertain. CDR1 and CDR2 (germline): LNHDA, SQIVND (reference sequence). V was trimmed by 6 bases and J by 4 bases, leaving 13 bases between them. This CDR3 is built from 13 residues.

In this sample, this clonotype turned up many times. This chain links TRBV29-1 with TRBJ2-1, with 9 nucleotides matching TRBD2. The CDR3 length is 13 residues. V lost 7 bases and J lost 7; bases outside the gene matches: 8. The germline V gene has CDR1 SQVTM and CDR2 ANQGSEA. Written as DNA, the CDR3 is TGCAGCGCCTCAGCCAGCGGGGGGAATGAGCAGTTCTTC. Its protein is CSASASGGNEQFF.

The rearrangement uses TRBV29-1 and TRBJ2-2; D possibly corresponds to TRBD2 (6 bases). Germline V lookup: CDR1 SQVTM, CDR2 ANQGSEA. Trimming cost V 6 bases and J 0 bases, with 26 bases left between them. The CDR3 has 19 amino acids. DNA of the CDR3: TGCAGCGTGCGTGCCATGGTTTGGGACGGACTATCGAACACCGGGGAGCTGTTTTTT. Translating it yields CSVRAMVWDGLSNTGELFF.

Only a few counts were recorded for this clonotype. V and J are TRBV9 and TRBJ1-2; possibly TRBD1 for D (5 bases). Between the trimmed V and J ends, which lost 0 bases and 1 base, there was a span of 10 bases. In germline, CDR1 is SGDLS, CDR2 YYNGEE. The CDR3 contains 15 residues. The CDR3 reads CASSVDTGFNYGYTF. For the CDR3, the DNA is TGTGCCAGCAGCGTAGATACAGGTTTTAACTATGGCTACACCTTC.

The chain is built from TRBV4-1 and TRBJ2-7, with 13 bases fitting TRBD2. The CDR3 covers 16 residues. The ends lost 4 bases at V and 3 bases at J; junction bases unmatched: 6. Germline CDR1 MGHRA, CDR2 YSYEKL. CDR3 loop: CASSLGTSGTDYEQYF. The CDR3 coding sequence is TGCGCCAGCAGCCTGGGGACTAGCGGGACGGACTACGAGCAGTACTTC.